This TCR beta chain was obtained from a study of T-cell reconstitution after alpha-beta-depleted transplantation in children. Deletions cut 4 bases from V and 0 bases from J, with 16 bases between. This CDR3 has 16 amino acids. Per the germline V gene, CDR1 is SGHDT and CDR2 is YYEEEE. The authors prepared the TCRbeta library with unique molecular identifiers. TCRdb re-derived calls from the PCR reads in MiXCR, one entry per CDR3 protein. The data contain some 120,000 distinct CDR3 sequences, 9.7% of them singletons. This clonotype was recorded a few times. Its antigen is not identified. General study points: Several hundred expanded graft clones reportedly gave rise to the alpha-beta T cells present about two months after transplant. One year post-transplant, T-cell counts and diversity were largely derived from T cells produced anew. Some patients' high day-60 TCRbeta diversity was attributed to recipient cells surviving conditioning.

The V gene is TRBV5-6, the J gene TRBJ1-2; D perhaps matches TRBD1 (6 bases). The sample here was PBMCs, mostly from graft donor cells, taken 180 days after TCRalphabeta/CD19-depleted stem cell transplant. This TCR derives from a girl less than two years old who had a stem cell transplant for combined immunodeficiency, so the T cells may come from the graft donor. The CDR3 here is CASSRETGSSNYGYTF. The CDR3 DNA is TGTGCCAGCAGCCGAGAAACAGGGAGCTCTAACTATGGCTACACCTTC.